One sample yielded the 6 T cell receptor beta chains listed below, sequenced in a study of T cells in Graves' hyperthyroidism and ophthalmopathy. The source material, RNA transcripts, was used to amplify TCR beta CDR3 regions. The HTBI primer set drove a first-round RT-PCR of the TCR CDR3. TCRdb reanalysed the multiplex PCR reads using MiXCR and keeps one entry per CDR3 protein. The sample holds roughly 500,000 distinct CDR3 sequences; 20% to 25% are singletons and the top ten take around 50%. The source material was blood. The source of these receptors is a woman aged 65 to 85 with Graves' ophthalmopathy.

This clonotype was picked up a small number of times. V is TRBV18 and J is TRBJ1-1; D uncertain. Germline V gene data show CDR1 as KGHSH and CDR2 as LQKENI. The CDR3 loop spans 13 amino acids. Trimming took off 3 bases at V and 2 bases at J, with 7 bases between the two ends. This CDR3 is CASSPSINTEAFF. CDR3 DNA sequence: TGTGCCAGCTCACCGTCCATCAACACTGAAGCTTTCTTT.

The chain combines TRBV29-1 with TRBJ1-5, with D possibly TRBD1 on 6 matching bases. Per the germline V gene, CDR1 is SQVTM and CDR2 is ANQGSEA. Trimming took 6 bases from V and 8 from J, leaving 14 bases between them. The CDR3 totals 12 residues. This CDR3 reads CSVADRSKPQHF. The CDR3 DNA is TGCAGCGTGGCGGACAGATCGAAGCCCCAGCATTTT.

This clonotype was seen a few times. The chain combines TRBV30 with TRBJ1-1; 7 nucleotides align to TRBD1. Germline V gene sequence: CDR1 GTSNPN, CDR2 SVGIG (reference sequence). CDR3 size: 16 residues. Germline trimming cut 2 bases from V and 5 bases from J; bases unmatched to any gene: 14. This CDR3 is CAWSPGTVLIATEAFF. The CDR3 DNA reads TGTGCCTGGAGTCCAGGGACAGTCCTGATAGCGACTGAAGCTTTCTTT.

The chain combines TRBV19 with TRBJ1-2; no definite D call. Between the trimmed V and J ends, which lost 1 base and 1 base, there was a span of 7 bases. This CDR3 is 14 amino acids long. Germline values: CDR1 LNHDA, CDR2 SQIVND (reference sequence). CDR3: CASSIGPNNYGYTF. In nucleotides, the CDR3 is TGTGCCAGTAGTATAGGTCCGAATAACTATGGCTACACCTTC.

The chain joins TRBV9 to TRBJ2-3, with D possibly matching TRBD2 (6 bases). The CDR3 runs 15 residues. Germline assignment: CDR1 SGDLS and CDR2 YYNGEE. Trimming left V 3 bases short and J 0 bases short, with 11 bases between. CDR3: CASSATGLSTDTQYF. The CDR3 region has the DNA TGTGCCAGCAGCGCCACGGGACTGAGCACAGATACGCAGTATTTT.

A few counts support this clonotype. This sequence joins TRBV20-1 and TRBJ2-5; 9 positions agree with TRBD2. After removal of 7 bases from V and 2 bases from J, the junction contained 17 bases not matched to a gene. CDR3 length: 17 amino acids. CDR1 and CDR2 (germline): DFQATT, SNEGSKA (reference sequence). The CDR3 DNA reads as TGCAGTGGTCCCAAAGGAGCGGGAGGCACGATACAAGAGACCCAGTACTTC. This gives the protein CSGPKGAGGTIQETQYF.